Below, 3 T cell receptor beta chains from the same sample are listed, as sequenced in a study of CD8 T cells in Susac syndrome. Reverse transcription of roughly 0.5 to 1 ug RNA used random hexamers. TCRdb independently ran MiXCR on the immunoSEQ multiplex PCR reads; one entry per CDR3 protein. The sample includes almost 450,000 distinct CDR3 sequences, 75% to 90% seen only once; the top ten take under 0.15%. The specimen was CD8+ T cells from PBMCs. The receptors originated from a human donor with multiple sclerosis.

V is TRBV19 and J is TRBJ1-1; 7 positions match TRBD1. Looked up from germline, CDR1 is LNHDA and CDR2 is SQIVND (reference sequence). V shed 3 bases, J shed 5 bases, and the junction held 9 bases outside the gene matches. The CDR3 covers 15 residues. The CDR3 spells CASSMPRQGWTEAFF. In DNA, the CDR3 is TGTGCCAGTAGTATGCCACGACAGGGATGGACTGAAGCTTTCTTT.

CDR3 in DNA: TGTGCCAGCAGCTTTGCACTAGCGGCCTCCTACGAGCAGTACTTC. The encoded protein is CASSFALAASYEQYF. J is TRBJ2-7 and V is TRBV11-2; 8 nucleotides line up with TRBD2. Looked up from germline, CDR1 is SGHAT and CDR2 is FQNNGV. This CDR3 is 15 amino acids long. Trimming took 3 bases from V and 0 from J; bases not matched to a gene: 4.

The chain has TRBV7-2 and TRBJ2-1; tentatively, D is TRBD1 (6 bases). The CDR3 runs 15 residues. The germline gives CDR1 SGHTA, CDR2 FQGNSA. V was shortened by 5 bases and J by 1 base, with 12 bases between the two germline ends. CDR3 sequence reads: CASSTQGMSYNEQFF. CDR3 in DNA: TGTGCCAGCAGCACGCAGGGGATGTCCTACAATGAGCAGTTCTTC.